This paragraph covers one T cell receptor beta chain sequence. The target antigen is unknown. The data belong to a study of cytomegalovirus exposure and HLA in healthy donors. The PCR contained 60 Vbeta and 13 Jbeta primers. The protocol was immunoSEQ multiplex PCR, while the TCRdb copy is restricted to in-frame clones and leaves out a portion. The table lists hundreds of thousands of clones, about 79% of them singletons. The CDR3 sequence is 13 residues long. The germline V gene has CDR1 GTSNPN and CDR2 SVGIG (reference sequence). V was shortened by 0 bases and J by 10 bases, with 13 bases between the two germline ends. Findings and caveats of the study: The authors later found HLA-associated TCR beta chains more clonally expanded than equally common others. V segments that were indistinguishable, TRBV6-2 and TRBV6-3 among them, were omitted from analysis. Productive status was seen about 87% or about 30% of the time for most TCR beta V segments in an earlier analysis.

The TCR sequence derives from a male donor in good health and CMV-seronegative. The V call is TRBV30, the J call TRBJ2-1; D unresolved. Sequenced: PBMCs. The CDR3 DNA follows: TGTGCCTGGAGTGTCTTAGTAGCTCGGGAGCAGTTCTTC. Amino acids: CAWSVLVAREQFF.